The TCR beta chain under discussion was sequenced for a study of blood T cells in healthy people across ages. A second PCR, run for about 7 to 11 cycles, used a sample-barcoded 5' primer plus a J-beta primer mix. Each CDR3 protein gets one entry after TCRdb re-called the 5' RACE reads with MiXCR. The table shows approximately 1,000,000 distinct CDR3 sequences, with more than 30% occurring only once. The CDR3 has 9 amino acids. Germline CDR1 SQVTM, CDR2 ANQGSEA. In regard to this clonotype: Antigen unknown. A single base separates this from a much larger clone, so it may be a read error.

Whole-study findings and limits: Per million T cells, TCR beta diversity dropped roughly linearly as age increased.

The clonotype comes from a man younger than 30 in good health. Sequencing used blood. The chain links TRBV29-1 to TRBJ2-5, with D unresolved. The CDR3 bases are TGCAGCGCTGAACGGACCCAGTACTTC. It translates to CSAERTQYF. Complete variable domain (other parts from reference TRBV29-1 and TRBJ2-5): SAVISQKPSRDICQRGTSLTIQCQVDSQVTMMFWYRQQPGQSLTLIATANQGSEATYESGFVIDKFPISRPNLTFSTLTVSNMSPEDSSIYLCSAERTQYFGPGTRLLVL.